This TCR beta chain was recorded in a study of PD-1 blockade in classical Hodgkin lymphoma. At the level of the study: Patients were dosed intravenously with nivolumab at 3 mg/kg every 2 weeks. General study points: Those achieving complete response showed baseline diversity like newly diagnosed patients.

Libraries were prepared by immunoSEQ multiplex PCR; TCRdb keeps only in-frame clonotypes and omits some of them. The sample contains about 110,000 clones, about 89% of which appear only once. On this clone itself: The antigen is unknown.

V lost 8 bases, J lost 2 bases, and 10 bases lay in between. The germline CDR1 and CDR2 sequences are LNHNV and YYDKDF (reference sequence). This CDR3 contains 13 residues. Every patient was affected by relapse after autologous stem cell transplantation, while exposure to brentuximab vedotin was not uniform. This TCR derives from a human donor with classical Hodgkin lymphoma. This specimen was peripheral blood mononuclear cells (PBMCs), taken before the second cycle of nivolumab. V gene TRBV15 combines with J gene TRBJ2-4; D is perhaps TRBD2 (5 bases). This chain's CDR3 is CATLEGTKNIQYF. The CDR3 nucleotides are TGTGCCACCCTCGAGGGCACCAAAAACATTCAGTACTTC. Together with reference TRBV15 and TRBJ2-4, the CDR3 gives the full variable domain: DAMVIQNPRYQVTQFGKPVTLSCSQTLNHNVMYWYQQKSSQAPKLLFHYYDKDFNNEADTPDNFQSRRPNTSFCFLDIRSPGLGDTAMYLCATLEGTKNIQYFGAGTRLSVL.